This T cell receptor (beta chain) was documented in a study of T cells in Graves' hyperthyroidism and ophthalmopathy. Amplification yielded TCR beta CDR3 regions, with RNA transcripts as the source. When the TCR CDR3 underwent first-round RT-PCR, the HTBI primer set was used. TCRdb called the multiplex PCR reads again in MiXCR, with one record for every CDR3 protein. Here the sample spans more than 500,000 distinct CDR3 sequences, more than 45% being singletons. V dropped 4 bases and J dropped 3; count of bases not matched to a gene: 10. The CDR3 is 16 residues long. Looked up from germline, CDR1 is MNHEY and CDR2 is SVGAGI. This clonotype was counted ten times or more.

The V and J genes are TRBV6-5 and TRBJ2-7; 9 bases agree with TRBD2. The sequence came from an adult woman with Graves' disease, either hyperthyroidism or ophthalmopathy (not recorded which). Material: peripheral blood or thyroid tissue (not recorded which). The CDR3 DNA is TGTGCCAGCAGTTCAACTAGCCGCGGGAGGGACTACGAGCAGTACTTC. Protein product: CASSSTSRGRDYEQYF.